The rows below give T cell receptor beta chains drawn from one sample of a study of shared clonotypes between healthy human individuals. This table comes from immunoSEQ multiplex PCR, and its TCRdb copy is limited to in-frame clones, with some not included. The sample has around 2.1 million clones, approximately 95% seen once. The sample consisted of naive CD4+ T cells sorted from blood. Every receptor here comes from a man aged 18 to 35 in good health. Each CDR3 is given with its conserved first and last residue. Fields, in order: clone size, J gene, V gene, D gene, CDR3 DNA, CDR3 protein. A D gene is named only where the DNA matches it firmly. For some rows the clone size is stated as once, few or many, or as a class when expanded; others skip it.

size: once; J: TRBJ2-2; V: TRBV11-2; D: TRBD2; DNA: TGTGCCAGCAGCCGGGAGGGGGCCGGGGAGCTGTTTTTT; CDR3: CASSREGAGELFF
size: once; J: TRBJ1-1; V: TRBV19; D: .; DNA: TGTGCCAGTAGTCCGCCCCGAGGGACGGGTAAACCTGAAGCTTTCTTT; CDR3: CASSPPRGTGKPEAFF
size: .; J: TRBJ2-7; V: TRBV7-2; D: .; DNA: TGTGCCAGCAGCCAGCGGGTAGGGCGCTACGAGCAGTACTTC; CDR3: CASSQRVGRYEQYF
size: .; J: TRBJ1-2; V: TRBV7-9; D: .; DNA: TGTGCCAGCAGCCACATTATCCCATTTGAACAGGAGCGCGGCTACACCTTC; CDR3: CASSHIIPFEQERGYTF
size: .; J: TRBJ2-1; V: TRBV27; D: TRBD2; DNA: TGTGCCAGCAGCCCCCGGTTAGCGGGGGCTCAGACCAATGAGCAGTTCTTC; CDR3: CASSPRLAGAQTNEQFF
size: .; J: TRBJ2-2; V: TRBV7-6; D: TRBD1; DNA: TGTGCCAGCAGCTTAGGAGGGGGCAACACCGGGGAGCTGTTTTTT; CDR3: CASSLGGGNTGELFF
size: .; J: TRBJ2-2; V: TRBV9; D: TRBD1; DNA: TGTGCCAGCAGCGGGCGACAGGGGGACACCGGGGAGCTGTTTTTT; CDR3: CASSGRQGDTGELFF
size: .; J: TRBJ1-4; V: TRBV10-2; D: .; DNA: TGCGCCAGCAAAGTTCAGGGGAATGAAAAACTGTTTTTT; CDR3: CASKVQGNEKLFF
size: .; J: TRBJ1-5; V: TRBV19; D: TRBD1; DNA: TGTGCCAGTAGTCCTTGGAAGGGGGCCGACAATCAGCCCCAGCATTTT; CDR3: CASSPWKGADNQPQHF
size: .; J: TRBJ2-7; V: TRBV7-8; D: .; DNA: TGTGCCAGCAGCTTTAACCCGCGAGGTAATGAGCAGTACTTC; CDR3: CASSFNPRGNEQYF
size: .; J: TRBJ1-1; V: TRBV6-5; D: .; DNA: TGTGCCAGCAGTTACACGACAGGAACGAACACTGAAGCTTTCTTT; CDR3: CASSYTTGTNTEAFF